Included here is one T cell receptor (beta chain) sequence, with context. These data belong to a study of blood T cell repertoires in COVID-19. As for the study in general: Spain, Italy and the United States supplied samples that represented acute and convalescent COVID-19. Sources were T cells, B-cell-depleted T cells, or PBMCs; the material itself was cDNA or gDNA.

Clones were read by immunoSEQ multiplex PCR, and TCRdb kept only the in-frame ones, dropping some. This sample has about 500,000 clones, with 80% to 90% found just once. During active infection, Seattle patients enrolled and were then monitored through disease. The germline CDR1 and CDR2 sequences are MNHEY and SMNVEV (reference sequence). This CDR3 has 14 residues. The ends lost 5 bases at V and 6 bases at J; junction bases unmatched: 8. The rearrangement joins TRBV27 to TRBJ1-2; 8 bases match TRBD1. Sample: peripheral blood. This sequence was found in a man between 18 and 29 years old with COVID-19, enrolled during active disease. The CDR3 is CASSRTGLIHGYTF. The CDR3 DNA reads as TGTGCCAGCAGTAGGACAGGGCTCATCCATGGCTACACCTTC.